The rows below give T cell receptor beta chains drawn from one sample of a study of blood T cell repertoires in COVID-19. Profiling relied on immunoSEQ multiplex PCR, and the TCRdb table lists in-frame clones only, not all of them. The table has over 250,000 clones, about four fifths seen once. The specimen sequenced was peripheral blood. These receptors came from a woman between 45 and 60 years old who had recovered from COVID-19. Both conserved end residues are part of each CDR3. The D gene is left open where the match is weak. The listing skips clone size in some rows; elsewhere it reads once, few, many or a size class.

clone_size	v_call	d_call	j_call	cdr3_nt	cdr3_aa
few	TRBV19	NA	TRBJ1-5	TGTGCCAGTAGTTCCCAGAACAGGGCCGTAAATCAGCCCCAGCATTTT	CASSSQNRAVNQPQHF
NA	TRBV19	TRBD1	TRBJ2-1	TGTGCCAGTAGATTGGGACAGGGAATGAATGAGCAGTTCTTC	CASRLGQGMNEQFF
NA	TRBV6-5	NA	TRBJ2-3	TGTGCCAGCAGTTACCGGGAGACAGATACGCAGTATTTT	CASSYRETDTQYF
NA	TRBV27	TRBD1	TRBJ2-7	TGTGCCAGCAGCCCGGGACAGGCATACTCCTACGAGCAGTACTTC	CASSPGQAYSYEQYF
NA	TRBV27	NA	TRBJ1-1	TGTGCCAGCAGTCCAGGACGGGGTCTGAACACTGAAGCTTTCTTT	CASSPGRGLNTEAFF
few	TRBV27	NA	TRBJ1-6	TGTGCCAGCAGTTTATCCCAAAATTCACCCCTCCACTTT	CASSLSQNSPLHF
NA	TRBV7-4	TRBD1	TRBJ1-6	TGTGCCAGCAGCTCACGACAGGGAAACTCCTATAATTCACCCCTCCACTTT	CASSSRQGNSYNSPLHF
NA	TRBV28	NA	TRBJ1-1	TGTGCCAGCAGGGGGCTGAGAACTGAAGCTTTCTTT	CASRGLRTEAFF
NA	TRBV5-1	TRBD2	TRBJ2-7	TGCGCCAGCAGCGCATTCCTAGCGGGAGGGTTCCACGAGCAGTACTTC	CASSAFLAGGFHEQYF
NA	TRBV12-3/TRBV12-4	TRBD1	TRBJ1-2	TGTGCCAGCAAACGGACAGGGGGGGATGGCTACACCTTC	CASKRTGGDGYTF
NA	TRBV4-2	TRBD1	TRBJ1-4	TGTGCCAGCAGGCCGGACAGGGGATATGAAAAACTGTTTTTT	CASRPDRGYEKLFF
NA	TRBV7-3	TRBD1	TRBJ1-4	TGTGCCTCCCTCCGAGGGACAGCGGAGACTGGGGATGAAAAACTGTTTTTT	CASLRGTAETGDEKLFF
NA	TRBV11-2	TRBD1	TRBJ1-1	TGTGCCAGCAGCTTAGGGACAGGGTCTACTGAAGCTTTCTTT	CASSLGTGSTEAFF
NA	TRBV7-9	TRBD1	TRBJ2-1	TGTGCCAGCAGCCCCGCAGGTGCCGGGACAGGGGTCAATGAGCAGTTCTTC	CASSPAGAGTGVNEQFF
NA	TRBV25-1	NA	TRBJ1-6	TGTGCCAGCAGACTTTCCGGGACAAATAATTCACCCCTCCACTTT	CASRLSGTNNSPLHF
NA	TRBV5-1	TRBD1	TRBJ2-2	TGCGCCAGCAGCTTGTCTCGACAGGGCTCCGGGGAGCTGTTTTTT	CASSLSRQGSGELFF
NA	TRBV19	TRBD2	TRBJ2-1	TGTGCCAGTAGTAGAAGGACTAGCGGGGGTGCAGGGGGTGAGCAGTTCTTC	CASSRRTSGGAGGEQFF
NA	TRBV10-3	NA	TRBJ1-2	TGTGCCATCAGTGATCTGGTGGCAGTTCAACCCTCTAACTATGGCTACACCTTC	CAISDLVAVQPSNYGYTF
NA	TRBV6-2/TRBV6-3	TRBD1	TRBJ1-5	TGTGCCAGCAGTTATGGACAGGGGGCTCAGCCCCAGCATTTT	CASSYGQGAQPQHF
NA	TRBV28	NA	TRBJ2-5	TGTGCCAGCAGAGTGGCAACAGGTCGGTACCAAGAGACCCAGTACTTC	CASRVATGRYQETQYF
NA	TRBV6-2/TRBV6-3	TRBD1	TRBJ2-5	TGTGCCAGCAGTTACTCCCCCCAAGGGGGCGATAAAGAGACCCAGTACTTC	CASSYSPQGGDKETQYF
once	TRBV10-3	TRBD1	TRBJ2-6	TGTGCCATCAGGGGACAGGGGGCTGTTGGGGCCAACGTCCTGACTTTC	CAIRGQGAVGANVLTF
once	TRBV5-5	TRBD1	TRBJ1-2	TGTGCCAGCAGCCCGACGGGACAGCCTTTAGCTAACTATGGCTACACCTTC	CASSPTGQPLANYGYTF
many	TRBV4-3	TRBD1	TRBJ1-4	TGCGCCAGCAGCCAAGCCTCCGGGACAGGGGATGAAAAACTGTTTTTT	CASSQASGTGDEKLFF
NA	TRBV5-1	TRBD2	TRBJ2-7	TGCGCCAGCAGCCCTGCTAGCGGGGGGGAGTCCTACGAGCAGTACTTC	CASSPASGGESYEQYF
NA	TRBV9	TRBD2	TRBJ2-1	TGTGCCAGCAGCGTCTGGGCTAGCGGGAGGGATGAGCAGTTCTTC	CASSVWASGRDEQFF